The 28 T cell receptor beta chains below come from one sample, sequenced in a study of blood T cell repertoires in COVID-19. Using immunoSEQ multiplex PCR, the repertoire was profiled, and TCRdb retains in-frame clones only, with some absent. The sample includes about 80,000 clones, 87% of them seen just once. The sample was peripheral blood. These TCRs come from a woman older than 75 with active or convalescent COVID-19.

V and J are TRBV28 and TRBJ1-6, with 9 bases fitting TRBD1. The junction had 12 bases not matched to a gene; V was cut back by 11 bases and J by 7 bases. CDR3 size: 15 residues. CDR1 MDHEN and CDR2 SYDVKM come from the germline V gene. CDR3 loop: CAHGQGILRNSPLHF. The CDR3 nucleotides read TGTGCCCATGGACAGGGGATATTAAGGAATTCACCCCTCCACTTT.

Comments on this clone: Other DNA sequences in this sample translate to the same CDR3. The V call is TRBV10-3, the J call TRBJ1-5; 7 bases are a match to TRBD1. The ends lost 0 bases at V and 2 bases at J; junction bases unmatched: 1. Germline CDR1 and CDR2: ENHRY and SYGVKD. The CDR3 has 15 residues. CDR3 in amino acids: CAISESDRGNQPQHF. The CDR3, as DNA: TGTGCCATCAGTGAGTCCGACAGGGGCAATCAGCCCCAGCATTTT.

J is TRBJ2-2 and V is TRBV28, with TRBD1 matching 7 bases. The CDR3 spans 14 residues. CDR1 is MDHEN, CDR2 SYDVKM, per germline. V lost 6 bases to trimming and J lost 7 bases; unmatched junction nucleotides: 8. The CDR3 sequence is CASSLQGWGGELFF. CDR3 bases: TGTGCCAGCAGCCTACAGGGGTGGGGCGGGGAGCTGTTTTTT.

This clone has more than one count but fewer than ten. This chain links TRBV6-5 with TRBJ1-6; maybe TRBD1 (5 bases). V lost 7 bases and J 4 bases, leaving 11 bases between the germline ends. CDR3 length: 14 amino acids. Germline V gene data show CDR1 as MNHEY and CDR2 as SVGAGI. CDR3 nucleotide sequence: TGTGCCAGCAAGACAGACCCATATAATTCACCCCTCCACTTT. This sequence encodes CASKTDPYNSPLHF.

This chain joins TRBV4-1 and TRBJ2-3; D is ambiguous. The CDR3 length is 12 residues. Germline V gene data show CDR1 as MGHRA and CDR2 as YSYEKL. V gave up 6 bases and J gave up 7 bases, with 11 bases separating them. In DNA form, the CDR3 reads TGCGCCAGCAGTACTGTTTCGAATACGCAGTATTTT. Its protein is CASSTVSNTQYF.

Only one count was recorded for this clone. The rearrangement uses TRBV9 and TRBJ1-4, with TRBD1 as a possible D gene (6 bases). Trimming pared 4 bases from V and 6 bases from J, leaving 16 bases between. Germline-derived CDR1 and CDR2 are SGDLS and YYNGEE. CDR3 length: 15 residues. DNA of the CDR3: TGTGCCAGCAGCCAAGACGGGGGGCTTGATGAAAAACTGTTTTTT. It encodes CASSQDGGLDEKLFF.

This clone has just a few counts. V gene TRBV6-2 or TRBV6-3 combines with J gene TRBJ1-1; 8 bases line up with TRBD1. The trim removed 2 bases at V and 0 bases at J, leaving 5 bases unmatched. The germline gives CDR1 MNHEY, CDR2 SVGEGT. The CDR3 sequence is 16 residues long. CDR3 sequence (DNA): TGTGCCAGCAGTTACGGGGCAGGGGGCTTGAACACTGAAGCTTTCTTT. Translating it yields CASSYGAGGLNTEAFF.

The chain combines TRBV27 with TRBJ2-7; possibly TRBD2 for D (5 bases). Germline loops: CDR1 MNHEY, CDR2 SMNVEV (reference sequence). V lost 6 bases and J 0 bases, leaving 12 bases between the germline ends. The CDR3 sequence is 14 residues long. CDR3: CASRDYPSSYEQYF. CDR3 nucleotides: TGTGCCAGCAGAGACTATCCGAGCTCCTACGAGCAGTACTTC.

Comment on this clone: An end of the junction does not agree with germline; a read error may underlie this. The chain couples TRBV29-1 to TRBJ2-5; TRBD1 is a possible D gene (6 bases). CDR3 length: 17 residues. Germline V gene lookup returns CDR1 SQVTM and CDR2 ANQGSEA. Written as DNA, the CDR3 is TGCAGCGTTAGTCTGGACAGAAAATATATGAGCCAAGAGGCCCAGTACTTC. Translation gives CSVSLDRKYMSQEAQYF.

The genes are TRBV5-4 and TRBJ2-5; tentatively, D is TRBD2 (5 bases). The V and J ends lost 0 bases and 7 bases respectively, with 16 bases between them. Germline CDR1 SGHNT, CDR2 YYREEE (reference sequence). The CDR3 extends over 15 amino acids. The CDR3 loop is CASSLEGDSRGTQYF. CDR3 coding DNA: TGTGCCAGCAGCTTGGAGGGAGATAGTCGTGGGACCCAGTACTTC.

The CDR3 bases are TGTGCCATCAGCCGGACAGGGGACAACAAAAACATTCAGTACTTC. Amino acids: CAISRTGDNKNIQYF. This chain uses TRBV10-3 with TRBJ2-4, with TRBD1 matching 9 bases. After removal of 6 bases from V and 3 bases from J, the junction contained 6 bases not matched to a gene. This CDR3 is built from 15 residues. The germline V gene encodes CDR1 ENHRY and CDR2 SYGVKD.

The gene calls are TRBV19 and TRBJ1-1; D is perhaps TRBD1 (5 bases). The CDR3 has 15 amino acids. V was trimmed by 5 bases and J by 1 base, leaving 14 bases between them. Germline V gene sequence: CDR1 LNHDA, CDR2 SQIVND (reference sequence). This CDR3 is CASSGGWYGNTEAFF. CDR3 in DNA: TGTGCCAGTAGTGGGGGGTGGTATGGGAACACTGAAGCTTTCTTT. Full variable domain (rest looked up from reference TRBV19 and TRBJ1-1): DGGITQSPKYLFRKEGQNVTLSCEQNLNHDAMYWYRQDPGQGLRLIYYSQIVNDFQKGDIAEGYSVSREKKESFPLTVTSAQKNPTAFYLCASSGGWYGNTEAFFGQGTRLTVV.

This chain connects TRBV30 to TRBJ1-1; no definite D call. The CDR3 length is 15 residues. Germline CDR1 and CDR2: GTSNPN and SVGIG (reference sequence). With 3 bases removed from V and 5 bases from J, the gap between germline ends came to 19 bases. CDR3 amino acids: CAWRAPGLGSTEAFF. DNA for the CDR3: TGTGCCTGGAGAGCCCCGGGGTTGGGGTCAACTGAAGCTTTCTTT.

The chain combines TRBV4-2 with TRBJ1-2, with 7 bases that match TRBD1. Per the germline V gene, CDR1 is LGHNA and CDR2 is YNFKEQ. V lost 3 bases and J lost 6; bases outside the gene matches: 10. The CDR3 loop spans 15 amino acids. The CDR3 DNA is TGTGCCAGCAGCCACCCCGACAGGGTTGGTGATGGCTACACCTTC. It yields the protein CASSHPDRVGDGYTF.

The chain uses TRBV7-9 and TRBJ1-4; D is unresolved. Germline CDR1 and CDR2: SEHNR and FQNEAQ (reference sequence). CDR3 length: 15 amino acids. V dropped 1 base and J dropped 0 bases, with 6 bases sitting between them. The CDR3 here is CASSLGVATNEKLFF. CDR3 nucleotides: TGTGCCAGCAGCTTAGGCGTTGCAACTAATGAAAAACTGTTTTTT.

The J gene is TRBJ2-3, the V gene TRBV7-2; 7 nucleotides agree with TRBD1. The junction had 6 bases not matched to a gene; V was cut back by 3 bases and J by 6 bases. CDR3 length: 14 residues. The V gene's germline CDR1 is SGHTA and CDR2 FQGNSA. Written as DNA, the CDR3 is TGTGCCAGCAGCTTCGGGACAGCGCCGGATACGCAGTATTTT. This codes for CASSFGTAPDTQYF.

The chain joins TRBV29-1 to TRBJ2-7; 11 bases map to TRBD2. Germline V gene sequence: CDR1 SQVTM, CDR2 ANQGSEA. The CDR3 has 14 amino acids. V shed 5 bases, J shed 6 bases, and the junction held 9 bases outside the gene matches. CDR3 sequence (DNA): TGCAGCGTTTCATACTCTAGCGGGGGGTTCGAGCAGTACTTC. Its protein product is CSVSYSSGGFEQYF.

V and J are TRBV28 and TRBJ2-6, with D hard to call. The CDR3 is 14 amino acids. Trimming removed 6 bases at V and 4 bases at J, with 10 bases between. Germline values: CDR1 MDHEN, CDR2 SYDVKM. CDR3 DNA: TGTGCCAGCAGCCGAACGGTAGGGGCCAACGTCCTGACTTTC. Encoded protein: CASSRTVGANVLTF.

The genes are TRBV20-1 and TRBJ1-1; 9 nucleotides match TRBD1. The CDR3 covers 15 residues. Germline V gives CDR1 DFQATT, CDR2 SNEGSKA (reference sequence). J was trimmed by 2 bases and V by 3 bases; bases with no gene match: 7. This chain's CDR3 is CSASTGGRGNTEAFF. The CDR3 nucleotides are TGCAGTGCTAGTACAGGGGGCCGGGGAAACACTGAAGCTTTCTTT.

The genes are TRBV18 and TRBJ1-5; the match to TRBD1 covers 7 bases. Trimming took 6 bases from V and 3 from J; bases not matched to a gene: 11. Germline values: CDR1 KGHSH, CDR2 LQKENI. This CDR3 is built from 16 residues. The DNA of the CDR3 is TGTGCCAGCTCGCCTAGAACAGGGGCGCCCAATCAGCCCCAGCATTTT. Encoded protein: CASSPRTGAPNQPQHF.

This clone was observed a handful of times. This sequence joins TRBV5-1 and TRBJ1-2; 11 bases fit TRBD1. This CDR3 is 14 amino acids long. The germline gives CDR1 SGHRS, CDR2 YFSETQ. V shed 4 bases and J 7 bases; nucleotides not matched to a gene: 6. CDR3 bases: TGCGCCAGCAGCCCGTGGACAGGGGGCACTGGCTACACCTTC. Translated, it gives CASSPWTGGTGYTF.

This clone came up once. The chain uses TRBV4-1 and TRBJ1-1; unclear D gene. V lost 0 bases, J lost 4 bases, and 15 bases lay in between. Per germline, CDR1 MGHRA and CDR2 YSYEKL. CDR3 length equals 16 residues. The CDR3 sequence is CASSQDRAGYGTEAFF. The CDR3 DNA is TGCGCCAGCAGCCAAGATCGAGCGGGGTATGGCACTGAAGCTTTCTTT.

V is TRBV5-1 and J is TRBJ2-5, with D possibly being TRBD1 (6 bases). This CDR3 comprises 14 residues. V was cut by 7 bases and J by 1 base, with 14 bases left in between. Per germline, CDR1 SGHRS and CDR2 YFSETQ. CDR3 DNA sequence: TGCGCCAGCTCCCCTGGACAGACCCAAGAGACCCAGTACTTC. It is translated as CASSPGQTQETQYF.

The chain employs TRBV5-6 and TRBJ2-1; D not resolved. Germline loops: CDR1 SGHDT, CDR2 YYEEEE. The CDR3 is 15 amino acids. The V end lost 2 bases, the J end lost 5 bases, and 14 bases lay between the germline ends. CDR3: CASSFYYTRDNEQFF. In DNA form, the CDR3 reads TGTGCCAGCAGCTTCTACTATACACGGGACAATGAGCAGTTCTTC.

The chain is built from TRBV28 and TRBJ2-3; D perhaps matches TRBD1 (6 bases). The germline CDR1 and CDR2 sequences are MDHEN and SYDVKM. This CDR3 has 14 residues. The CDR3 coding sequence is TGTGACGGGTTTGTTAGGACAGCCCCTTATACGCAGTATTTT. It encodes CDGFVRTAPYTQYF.

The CDR3, as DNA: TGTGCCACCAGTGATGCCCAACGGGGAGGGGTGGAAAAACTGTTTTTT. This translates into CATSDAQRGGVEKLFF. This chain links TRBV24-1 with TRBJ1-4; tentative D call: TRBD1 (5 bases). CDR3 length equals 16 residues. CDR1 is KGHDR and CDR2 is SFDVKD in the germline V gene. V lost 3 bases to trimming and J lost 8 bases, with 18 bases between them.

The chain employs TRBV19 and TRBJ2-7; weak D call: TRBD1 (6 bases). The CDR3 has 16 residues. V gave up 6 bases and J gave up 5 bases, with 23 bases separating them. Per the germline V gene, CDR1 is LNHDA and CDR2 is SQIVND (reference sequence). CDR3: CASSEGRGLRGNEQYF. The CDR3 DNA reads TGTGCCAGTAGCGAGGGCAGGGGCCTGAGGGGAAACGAGCAGTACTTC.

This clone was counted a single time. The chain joins TRBV28 to TRBJ1-1, with 7 bases aligning to TRBD1. This CDR3 comprises 14 residues. With V trimmed by 6 bases and J by 2 bases, 6 bases remained unmatched. The germline V gene has CDR1 MDHEN and CDR2 SYDVKM. The CDR3 region has the DNA TGTGCCAGCAGCCCAGGGGGGCTTAACACTGAAGCTTTCTTT. Translated: CASSPGGLNTEAFF.